The 32 T cell receptor beta chains below come from one sample, sequenced in a study of cytomegalovirus exposure and HLA in healthy donors. The PCR used 60 Vbeta and 13 Jbeta primers. Assay: immunoSEQ multiplex PCR; the TCRdb copy retains only in-frame clones and omits some. The data hold 150,000 to 200,000 clones, with nearly 70% observed a single time. The sample was PBMCs. Every receptor here comes from a man aged 25 to 40 in good health and CMV-seropositive.

This chain links TRBV5-1 with TRBJ2-3; the match to TRBD1 covers 7 bases. Germline CDR1 is SGHRS and CDR2 is YFSETQ. The CDR3 loop spans 14 amino acids. Unmatched junction bases numbered 9, after V lost 6 bases and J lost 5 bases. CDR3 in DNA: TGCGCCAGCAACGATAGACAGGGTGGAGATACGCAGTATTTT. This sequence encodes CASNDRQGGDTQYF.

The chain carries TRBV6-6 and TRBJ1-3, with D tentatively TRBD1 (6 bases). Germline-derived CDR1 and CDR2 are MNHNY and SVGAGI (reference sequence). The CDR3 has 16 residues. Trimming shortened V by 6 bases and J by 1 base, and 16 bases separated the two germline ends. The CDR3 reads CASSPGAGESGNTIYF. The CDR3 nucleotides read TGTGCCAGCAGCCCCGGGGCAGGGGAATCTGGAAACACCATATATTTT.

The chain couples TRBV5-1 to TRBJ2-2; 8 nucleotides line up with TRBD2. Germline CDR1 SGHRS, CDR2 YFSETQ. This CDR3 is built from 14 residues. With V trimmed by 4 bases and J by 2 bases, 1 base remained unmatched. The CDR3 DNA follows: TGCGCCAGCAGCACTAGCGGAAACACCGGGGAGCTGTTTTTT. This encodes CASSTSGNTGELFF.

The rearrangement uses TRBV2 and TRBJ2-5; maybe TRBD2 (6 bases). The CDR3 spans 14 residues. Germline assignment: CDR1 SNHLY and CDR2 FYNNEI. Trimming pared 9 bases from V and 2 bases from J, leaving 16 bases between. CDR3 region: CASSNGGWQETQYF. The CDR3 nucleotides are TGTGCCAGTTCGAACGGGGGATGGCAAGAGACCCAGTACTTC. The full variable domain, its missing parts supplied by reference TRBV2 and TRBJ2-5, is EPEVTQTPSHQVTQMGQEVILRCVPISNHLYFYWYRQILGQKVEFLVSFYNNEISEKSEIFDDQFSVERPDGSNFTLKIRSTKLEDSAMYFCASSNGGWQETQYFGPGTRLLVL.

This clone occurred a few times. This chain links TRBV29-1 with TRBJ2-2, with D possibly being TRBD1 (5 bases). CDR1 is SQVTM, CDR2 ANQGSEA, per germline. The CDR3 contains 13 residues. V dropped 7 bases and J dropped 0 bases, with 9 bases sitting between them. The CDR3 protein is CSAKGPNTGELFF. The CDR3 nucleotides are TGCAGCGCCAAGGGGCCGAACACCGGGGAGCTGTTTTTT.

Only one count was recorded for this clone. The chain uses TRBV5-4 and TRBJ2-7; 7 bases match TRBD2. There are 15 residues in the CDR3. The V segment lost 6 bases and the J segment 6 bases; nucleotides outside the gene matches: 15. Germline CDR1 SGHNT, CDR2 YYREEE (reference sequence). CDR3 in amino acids: CASNQEGRETIEQYF. The CDR3 DNA follows: TGTGCCAGCAACCAAGAAGGGCGGGAGACCATCGAGCAGTACTTC.

This chain links TRBV5-8 with TRBJ1-2; 8 bases match TRBD1. The CDR3 covers 16 residues. After removal of 2 bases from V and 4 bases from J, the junction contained 10 bases not matched to a gene. The V gene's germline CDR1 is SGHTS and CDR2 YDEGEE. The CDR3, as DNA: TGTGCCAGCAGCTTTGGCAGGGGGCCTTTTAGCTATGGCTACACCTTC. This translates into CASSFGRGPFSYGYTF.

This chain uses TRBV2 with TRBJ2-7; 7 bases map to TRBD2. Trimming at V came to 3 bases and at J to 5 bases, leaving 7 bases not matched to a gene. From germline, CDR1 is SNHLY and CDR2 FYNNEI. The CDR3 is 14 residues long. CDR3 in amino acids: CASSDSSGIHEQYF. CDR3 DNA sequence: TGTGCCAGCAGTGATTCAAGCGGGATTCACGAGCAGTACTTC.

This clone appeared once. V is TRBV11-3 and J is TRBJ2-1; 14 bases are a match to TRBD2. Germline values: CDR1 SGHNT, CDR2 YENEEA. The CDR3 consists of 13 residues. The trim removed 8 bases at V and 9 bases at J, leaving 3 bases unmatched. The CDR3 coding sequence is TGTGCCAGCGGGGGACTAGCGGGAGTTGAGCAGTTCTTC. Translating it yields CASGGLAGVEQFF.

This chain connects TRBV6-5 to TRBJ2-1; 11 bases map to TRBD1. The length of the CDR3 is 16 residues. With 2 bases clipped from V and 4 bases from J, the junction kept 4 bases outside the gene matches. Germline V gene data show CDR1 as MNHEY and CDR2 as SVGAGI. The CDR3 DNA follows: TGTGCCAGCAGTTACGAGGACAGGGGGCTTTACAATGAGCAGTTCTTC. It encodes CASSYEDRGLYNEQFF.

CDR3 sequence (DNA): TGTGCCAGCAGTGGAGTCCACGAGCAGTACTTC. It translates to CASSGVHEQYF. The chain employs TRBV2 and TRBJ2-5; unclear D gene. The J call is doubtful: the DNA matches TRBJ2-7 better. Germline V gene data show CDR1 as SNHLY and CDR2 as FYNNEI. The CDR3 loop spans 11 amino acids.

The table lists this clone with a count of one. The chain uses TRBV5-1 and TRBJ2-2, with TRBD2 matching 8 bases. This CDR3 contains 14 residues. Per the germline V gene, CDR1 is SGHRS and CDR2 is YFSETQ. Trimming at V came to 5 bases and at J to 3 bases, leaving 3 bases not matched to a gene. In DNA form, the CDR3 reads TGCGCCAGCAGGGTAGCGGGATACACCGGGGAGCTGTTTTTT. Amino acids: CASRVAGYTGELFF.

The J gene is TRBJ1-2, the V gene TRBV15; 9 bases match TRBD1. CDR1 and CDR2 (germline): LNHNV, YYDKDF (reference sequence). The CDR3 has 16 amino acids. The V and J ends lost 2 bases and 7 bases, in that order; junction bases with no gene match: 11. This chain's CDR3 is CATSRYIGTGSSGYTF. The CDR3 DNA sequence: TGTGCCACCAGCAGATACATTGGGACAGGGTCTTCTGGCTACACCTTC.

This chain uses TRBV27 with TRBJ2-7; tentatively, D is TRBD1 (7 bases). The CDR3 is made up of 14 amino acids. V was shortened by 8 bases and J by 1 base, with 15 bases between the two germline ends. The germline V gene has CDR1 MNHEY and CDR2 SMNVEV (reference sequence). CDR3 amino acids: CASQLQGRSYEQYF. The CDR3 DNA reads as TGTGCCAGCCAATTACAGGGGAGGTCCTACGAGCAGTACTTC.

V is TRBV10-3 and J is TRBJ2-1; perhaps TRBD2 as D (6 bases). The CDR3 contains 15 residues. CDR1 is ENHRY and CDR2 is SYGVKD in the germline V gene. With 5 bases removed from V and 4 bases from J, the gap between germline ends came to 15 bases. In DNA form, the CDR3 reads TGTGCCATCAGTCAGACATTGCGGGAATACAATGAGCAGTTCTTC. Protein: CAISQTLREYNEQFF.

In its sample, this clone was seen once. The rearrangement links TRBV6-1 to TRBJ2-1; D gene unclear. V was shortened by 3 bases and J by 5 bases, with 11 bases between the two germline ends. This CDR3 region has 14 residues. CDR1 is MNHNS, CDR2 SASEGT, per germline. For the CDR3, the DNA is TGTGCCAGCAGTGATTCCCGCGTGGACAATGAGCAGTTCTTC. Its translation: CASSDSRVDNEQFF.

The V call is TRBV19, the J call TRBJ1-4; the match to TRBD1 covers 10 bases. CDR1 and CDR2 from the germline V gene are LNHDA and SQIVND (reference sequence). The junction had 15 bases not matched to a gene; V was cut back by 9 bases and J by 8 bases. The CDR3 spans 16 residues. CDR3 sequence: CASTRGRQGAYEKLFF. CDR3 in DNA: TGTGCCAGCACCCGGGGCCGACAGGGGGCTTACGAAAAACTGTTTTTT.

The chain joins TRBV4-1 to TRBJ2-7, with 10 bases identical to TRBD2. Germline trimming cut 4 bases from V and 4 bases from J; bases unmatched to any gene: 10. Germline V gene data show CDR1 as MGHRA and CDR2 as YSYEKL. The CDR3 is made up of 16 amino acids. CDR3 in amino acids: CASSRESSGSPYEQYF. In DNA, the CDR3 is TGCGCCAGCAGCCGGGAGTCTAGCGGGAGCCCTTACGAGCAGTACTTC.

V gene TRBV6-1 combines with J gene TRBJ2-3; 11 positions match TRBD2. Germline lookup yields CDR1 MNHNS and CDR2 SASEGT. Trimming cost V 4 bases and J 1 base; bases outside gene matches: 4. CDR3 length: 16 amino acids. CDR3 sequence: CASSGIAGGGTDTQYF. The CDR3 bases are TGTGCCAGCAGTGGTATAGCGGGAGGGGGCACAGATACGCAGTATTTT.

The rearrangement uses TRBV19 and TRBJ2-7, with 9 positions matching TRBD1. Germline V gene sequence: CDR1 LNHDA, CDR2 SQIVND (reference sequence). CDR3 size: 17 residues. Unmatched junction bases numbered 13, after V lost 2 bases and J lost 5 bases. The CDR3, as DNA: TGTGCCAGTAGTATAAGCCCAATGGGACAGGGCTTAAACGAGCAGTACTTC. This gives the protein CASSISPMGQGLNEQYF.

The rearrangement links TRBV30 to TRBJ2-2; D perhaps matches TRBD1 (6 bases). V was shortened by 5 bases and J by 4 bases, with 14 bases between the two germline ends. In germline, CDR1 is GTSNPN, CDR2 SVGIG (reference sequence). The CDR3 spans 14 residues. The CDR3 here is CAWVDRSRTGELFF. CDR3 coding DNA: TGTGCCTGGGTCGACAGGTCCCGCACCGGGGAGCTGTTTTTT.

V usage is TRBV10-3 and J usage is TRBJ2-1; 13 bases map to TRBD2. Germline lookup yields CDR1 ENHRY and CDR2 SYGVKD. The CDR3 totals 16 residues. V lost 6 bases, J lost 9 bases, and 11 bases stayed unmatched. The CDR3 coding sequence is TGTGCCATCAGCTCCGGGACTAGCGGGGCCAAGGGTGAGCAGTTCTTC. Translating it yields CAISSGTSGAKGEQFF.

The genes are TRBV7-9 and TRBJ2-7, with 7 positions matching TRBD1. Matching the DNA end better, TRBJ2-4 makes the J call doubtful. Per the germline V gene, CDR1 is SEHNR and CDR2 is FQNEAQ (reference sequence). CDR3 length: 18 amino acids. The chain's CDR3 is CASSSINPQTGQNNIQYF. CDR3 in DNA: TGTGCCAGCAGCTCAATCAACCCACAGACAGGGCAGAATAACATTCAGTACTTC.

The J gene is TRBJ1-2, the V gene TRBV18; 7 nucleotides align to TRBD1. The CDR3 consists of 15 residues. Per the germline V gene, CDR1 is KGHSH and CDR2 is LQKENI. With 0 bases clipped from V and 3 bases from J, the junction kept 4 bases outside the gene matches. The CDR3 loop is CASSPPGTADYGYTF. The CDR3 DNA is TGTGCCAGCTCACCACCTGGGACAGCGGACTATGGCTACACCTTC.

V gene TRBV4-1 combines with J gene TRBJ2-1, with 8 bases matching TRBD2. V gave up 5 bases and J gave up 5 bases; unmatched junction bases: 11. This CDR3 is built from 16 residues. The germline V gene has CDR1 MGHRA and CDR2 YSYEKL. CDR3 region: CASSSPPTSVNNEQFF. The CDR3 region has the DNA TGCGCCAGCAGCTCCCCACCGACTAGCGTAAACAATGAGCAGTTCTTC.

In the case of this clone: Other nucleotide sequences in the sample specify the same CDR3. The chain recombines TRBV5-4 with TRBJ2-3, with D uncertain. CDR3 length: 12 residues. Germline CDR1 and CDR2: SGHNT and YYREEE (reference sequence). V shed 4 bases and J shed 0 bases, with 3 bases lying between them. The chain's CDR3 is CASSLSTDTQYF. The DNA for the CDR3 is TGTGCCAGCAGCCTCAGCACAGATACGCAGTATTTT.

V gene TRBV5-4 combines with J gene TRBJ2-7, with 8 positions matching TRBD1. The CDR3 runs 14 residues. Germline values: CDR1 SGHNT, CDR2 YYREEE (reference sequence). With V trimmed by 3 bases and J by 3 bases, 5 bases remained unmatched. The CDR3 protein is CASSWTGSSYEQYF. CDR3 DNA: TGTGCCAGCAGCTGGACAGGGAGCAGCTACGAGCAGTACTTC. Full variable domain (rest looked up from reference TRBV5-4 and TRBJ2-7): ETGVTQSPTHLIKTRGQQVTLRCSSQSGHNTVSWYQQALGQGPQFIFQYYREEENGRGNFPPRFSGLQFPNYSSELNVNALELDDSALYLCASSWTGSSYEQYFGPGTRLTVT.

This clone appeared a few times. This sequence may be a read error, since a much larger clone differs from it by one base. The gene calls are TRBV30 and TRBJ1-2; no reliable D call. The CDR3 runs to 16 residues. CDR1 and CDR2 (germline): GTSNPN, SVGIG (reference sequence). V was cut by 0 bases and J by 6 bases, with 20 bases left in between. DNA for the CDR3: TGTGCCTGGAGTGTATCGTCGACAAACTCGGTAAATGGCTACACCTTC. This sequence encodes CAWSVSSTNSVNGYTF.

The DNA of the CDR3 is TGCGCCAGCAGCCGTGACGCGGGAGCTTCCTACAATGAGCAGTTCTTC. This encodes CASSRDAGASYNEQFF. The V call is TRBV5-1, the J call TRBJ2-1, with 7 bases lining up with TRBD2. Per the germline V gene, CDR1 is SGHRS and CDR2 is YFSETQ. The CDR3 is made up of 16 amino acids. V gave up 4 bases and J gave up 1 base; unmatched junction bases: 8.

This clone showed up just once. The chain carries TRBV5-1 and TRBJ1-1; D is perhaps TRBD1 (5 bases). Trimming left V 5 bases short and J 0 bases short, with 11 bases between. The germline V gene encodes CDR1 SGHRS and CDR2 YFSETQ. This CDR3 spans 14 amino acids. The CDR3 sequence is CASRVQALNTEAFF. The CDR3 bases are TGCGCCAGCAGGGTACAGGCTCTGAACACTGAAGCTTTCTTT.

This clone was detected only a few times. V and J are TRBV16 and TRBJ1-1, with D uncertain. Germline loops: CDR1 KGHSY, CDR2 FQNENV. The length of the CDR3 is 13 residues. The V end was cut by 5 bases, the J end by 4 bases, with 11 bases between. CDR3 bases: TGTGCCAGCAGCTCAGATCTGGCCACTGAAGCTTTCTTT. Translation: CASSSDLATEAFF.

This clone has only one observation. V usage is TRBV6-5 and J usage is TRBJ2-1; TRBD2 might be the D (6 bases). The CDR3 contains 15 residues. V dropped 6 bases and J dropped 0 bases, with 12 bases sitting between them. Germline-derived CDR1 and CDR2 are MNHEY and SVGAGI. As DNA, the CDR3 is TGTGCCAGCAGCCGTACGGACTACTCCTACAATGAGCAGTTCTTC. Amino acids: CASSRTDYSYNEQFF.